A selection of T cell receptor beta chains follows, all from one sample in a study of T cells in Graves' hyperthyroidism and ophthalmopathy. In TCRdb, the multiplex PCR reads were re-called with MiXCR into one record per CDR3 protein. The repertoire includes around 350,000 distinct CDR3 sequences, 15% to 18% of them detected once, and around 30% sits in the top ten. The sequenced material came from blood. The receptors derive from a woman aged 18-29 years with Graves' hyperthyroidism that later progressed to Graves' ophthalmopathy. Each CDR3 is given with its conserved first and last residue. D genes are given only for firm matches. The size of a clone is reported for some rows only, either as once, few or many, or as a class for expanded clones.

D	V	size	J	CDR3
NA	TRBV7-9	few	TRBJ2-3	CASSLVGPRGRRGSTDTQYF
TRBD2	TRBV20-1	many	TRBJ2-3	CSARARRAGAFDTQYF
TRBD2	TRBV5-1	many	TRBJ2-5	CASSSLAGAGETQYF
NA	TRBV4-2	NA	TRBJ1-5	CASRTTGKSNQPQHF
NA	TRBV11-2	many	TRBJ2-3	CASSPWDGAADTQYF
NA	TRBV20-1	NA	TRBJ1-5	CSARDQPNYSNQPQHF
TRBD1	TRBV20-1	many	TRBJ2-1	CSASGTGGSDNEQFF
NA	TRBV5-6	many	TRBJ2-1	CASSPWILGVYNEQFF
NA	TRBV6-1	many	TRBJ2-7	CASSKTRTAYEQYF
NA	TRBV7-8	many	TRBJ2-5	CASSIGLKETQYF
NA	TRBV7-2	many	TRBJ2-7	CASTEGYEQYF
TRBD2	TRBV28	many	TRBJ2-2	CASSLGGGPYNTGELFF
NA	TRBV20-1	many	TRBJ2-3	CSARGGVTQYF
NA	TRBV27	NA	TRBJ2-3	CASSLTIRADTQYF
NA	TRBV28	many	TRBJ1-5	CASSRQGRPQHF
NA	TRBV29-1	many	TRBJ1-1	CSVAMGMNTEAFF
TRBD1	TRBV4-1	NA	TRBJ1-3	CASSQYSKDRGHGNTIYF
NA	TRBV6-1	once	TRBJ2-5	CASGWGARGETQYF
NA	TRBV20-1	many	TRBJ2-5	CSVSQTQETQYF
TRBD1	TRBV4-2	NA	TRBJ1-4	CASSPSRDRSYNEKLFF
NA	TRBV5-6	many	TRBJ2-5	CASSQDRPETQYF
NA	TRBV29-1	many	TRBJ2-3	CSVVATTPTDTQYF
TRBD2	TRBV9	NA	TRBJ2-5	CASSVESTSGRAQETQYF
TRBD2	TRBV12-5	many	TRBJ2-1	CASASGTSGTDAYNEQFF
TRBD1	TRBV9	many	TRBJ2-5	CASSFRDRGYFGETQYF
NA	TRBV20-1	many	TRBJ2-7	CSARGGYEQYF
NA	TRBV18	many	TRBJ2-5	CASSHGQQETQYF
NA	TRBV10-2	NA	TRBJ2-7	CASSRIAEEQYF
NA	TRBV6-2/TRBV6-3	NA	TRBJ2-1	CASSYGQTYNEQFF
NA	TRBV5-4	few	TRBJ1-1	CASSLQQQGSSEAFF
TRBD1	TRBV7-2	NA	TRBJ1-6	CASSPHHRGRRGGNSPLLF
TRBD1	TRBV28	many	TRBJ2-7	CASKGQGLYEQYF
TRBD1	TRBV7-3	many	TRBJ2-1	CASSQGQASSYNEQFF
NA	TRBV2	many	TRBJ2-7	CASSDGPAGAAYEQYF
NA	TRBV28	many	TRBJ2-7	CASNPDRKTRYEQYF
NA	TRBV7-9	many	TRBJ2-1	CASSLEAATKASYNEQFF
NA	TRBV4-1	few	TRBJ2-3	CASSPPYDADTQYF
TRBD1	TRBV19	NA	TRBJ1-2	CASSTTTGNYGYTF
NA	TRBV4-3	NA	TRBJ2-2	CASSLASGELFF
NA	TRBV19	NA	TRBJ2-2	CASRLTVNTGELFF
TRBD1	TRBV6-1	few	TRBJ1-1	CASRAQNRGRSNSEAFF
NA	TRBV27	few	TRBJ1-5	CASSGYSNQPQHF
TRBD1	TRBV18	many	TRBJ2-3	CASSLPGGATDTQYF
TRBD2	TRBV5-1	many	TRBJ2-1	CASSLGGTSGSPSYNEQFF
NA	TRBV7-2	NA	TRBJ2-1	CASSFTNPAANEQFF
NA	TRBV7-9	many	TRBJ2-3	CASSQLALGDTDTQYF
NA	TRBV20-1	NA	TRBJ1-2	CSARDAIGRDLNYGYTF
TRBD2	TRBV9	many	TRBJ2-1	CASSVGSGTYNEQFF
NA	TRBV25-1	NA	TRBJ2-5	CASSKMDSGRETQYF